This TCR beta chain was found in a study of T cell responses to AZD1222 COVID-19 vaccine. Looking at the study overall: Second-dose schedules of about 4 or about 12 weeks were combined.

This CDR3 contains 14 residues. Trimming shortened V by 5 bases and J by 6 bases, and 15 bases separated the two germline ends. CDR1 is MDHEN, CDR2 SYDVKM, per germline. Measured with immunoSEQ multiplex PCR; TCRdb has only the in-frame clones, and not every one. In the table there are around 150,000 clones, around 93% of which are singletons. Study-wide findings and caveats: Clonal diversity was possibly underestimated; the donors were predominantly white British and more often female.

Worth noting for this clone: Its antigen is unknown.

The chain couples TRBV28 to TRBJ2-3, with a weak D call TRBD1 (5 bases). The sequencing used peripheral blood, collected on day 0 of AZD1222 vaccination. This TCR came from an adult in good health. CDR3 bases: TGTGCCAGCAGTAGGGGTTTGAATCCGGATACGCAGTATTTT. This gives the protein CASSRGLNPDTQYF.